This TCR beta chain was obtained from a study of control samples from healthy donors and cancer patients. TCRdb keeps only in-frame clones here, not all; method: immunoSEQ multiplex PCR. This sample has some 130,000 clones, with more than 80% found just once. Germline CDR1 SGHDN, CDR2 FVKESK. The J segment lost 7 bases and the V segment lost 4 bases, leaving 19 bases of the junction unmatched. This CDR3 is built from 20 residues. The chain links TRBV14 to TRBJ2-1; 13 nucleotides match TRBD2. This TCR came from a man aged 35-49 years in good health. The sequenced sample was blood. The CDR3 coding sequence is TGTGCCAGCAGCCCTGGTGGGCAACTAGCGGGGGGGCCGCGGTGGAATGAGCAGTTCTTC. Translating gives CASSPGGQLAGGPRWNEQFF.